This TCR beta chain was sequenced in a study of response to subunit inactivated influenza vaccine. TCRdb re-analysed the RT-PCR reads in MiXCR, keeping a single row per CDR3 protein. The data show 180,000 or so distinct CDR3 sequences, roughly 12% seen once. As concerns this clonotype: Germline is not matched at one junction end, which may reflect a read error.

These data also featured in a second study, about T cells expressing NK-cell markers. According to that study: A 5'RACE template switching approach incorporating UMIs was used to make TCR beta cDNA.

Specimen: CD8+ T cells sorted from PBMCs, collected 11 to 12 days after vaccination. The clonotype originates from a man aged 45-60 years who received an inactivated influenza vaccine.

The CDR3 sequence is CATSWGDSYNEQFF. CDR3 bases: TGCGCCACCAGCTGGGGGGATTCCTACAATGAGCAGTTCTTC. The rearrangement links TRBV5-1 to TRBJ2-1, with a possible D match to TRBD2 (6 bases). This CDR3 has 14 residues. Germline values: CDR1 SGHRS, CDR2 YFSETQ.